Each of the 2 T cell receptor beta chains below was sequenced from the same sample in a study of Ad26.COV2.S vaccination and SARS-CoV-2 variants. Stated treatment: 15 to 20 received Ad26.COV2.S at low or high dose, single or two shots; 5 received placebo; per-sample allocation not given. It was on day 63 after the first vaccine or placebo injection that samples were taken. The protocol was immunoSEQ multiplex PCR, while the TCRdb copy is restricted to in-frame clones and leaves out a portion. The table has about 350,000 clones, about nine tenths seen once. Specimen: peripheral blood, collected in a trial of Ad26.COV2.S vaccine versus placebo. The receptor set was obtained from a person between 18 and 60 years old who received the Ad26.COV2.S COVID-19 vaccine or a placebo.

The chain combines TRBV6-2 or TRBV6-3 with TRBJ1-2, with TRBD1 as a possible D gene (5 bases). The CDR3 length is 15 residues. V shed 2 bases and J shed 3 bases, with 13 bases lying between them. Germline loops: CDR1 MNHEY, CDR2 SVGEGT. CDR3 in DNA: TGTGCCAGCAGTTACAATGGCAGGGACCACTATGGCTACACCTTC. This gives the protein CASSYNGRDHYGYTF.

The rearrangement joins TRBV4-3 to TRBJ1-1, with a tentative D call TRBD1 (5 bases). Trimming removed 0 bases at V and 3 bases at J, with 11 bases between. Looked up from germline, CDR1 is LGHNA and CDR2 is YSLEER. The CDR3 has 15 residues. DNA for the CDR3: TGCGCCAGCAGCCAAGATGGGGGGTTGGACACTGAAGCTTTCTTT. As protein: CASSQDGGLDTEAFF.